The next 19 T cell receptor beta chains were all read from a single sample in a study of blood T cell repertoires in COVID-19. Repertoires were generated with immunoSEQ multiplex PCR, while TCRdb's copy carries only in-frame clones and drops some. The sample consists of 150,000 to 200,000 clones, roughly nine tenths of them appearing once. The sample consisted of PBMCs or T cells enriched from blood (not recorded which). Receptors were obtained from a woman aged 40-49 years in a cohort exposed to, infected with or recovered from COVID-19 (not recorded which).

The V gene is TRBV7-9, the J gene TRBJ1-1; 7 positions agree with TRBD1. This CDR3 has 16 residues. Trimming took 5 bases from V and 3 from J; bases not matched to a gene: 12. Germline CDR1 is SEHNR and CDR2 is FQNEAQ (reference sequence). CDR3 residues: CASSLAPGRGDTEAFF. For the CDR3, the DNA is TGTGCCAGCAGCCTCGCCCCTGGCAGGGGGGACACTGAAGCTTTCTTT.

The chain is built from TRBV12-5 and TRBJ2-1; D ambiguous. Germline assignment: CDR1 LGHNT and CDR2 FRNRAP. Trimming cost V 2 bases and J 4 bases, with 6 bases left between them. The length of the CDR3 is 13 residues. The CDR3 spells CASGLTGYNEQFF. CDR3 nucleotides: TGTGCTAGTGGTTTGACGGGTTACAATGAGCAGTTCTTC.

V usage is TRBV4-1 and J usage is TRBJ2-7; 7 bases are a match to TRBD1. The J segment lost 2 bases and the V segment lost 4 bases, leaving 8 bases of the junction unmatched. The CDR3 totals 15 residues. Germline V lookup: CDR1 MGHRA, CDR2 YSYEKL. CDR3 nucleotides: TGCGCCAGCAGCCCTCGGACAGGTCCAGCCTACGAGCAGTACTTC. Translating it yields CASSPRTGPAYEQYF.

The rearrangement links TRBV5-1 to TRBJ2-4, with TRBD2 matching over 9 bases. Germline V gives CDR1 SGHRS, CDR2 YFSETQ. The V and J ends lost 0 bases and 9 bases, in that order; junction bases with no gene match: 7. CDR3 length: 15 residues. The CDR3 sequence is CASSLDGGGDAIQYF. The CDR3 DNA reads as TGCGCCAGCAGCTTGGATGGCGGGGGGGATGCCATTCAGTACTTC.

The rearrangement joins TRBV2 to TRBJ1-2, with 7 nucleotides matching TRBD1. Germline assignment: CDR1 SNHLY and CDR2 FYNNEI. This CDR3 contains 16 residues. The V and J ends lost 7 bases and 2 bases, in that order; junction bases with no gene match: 13. CDR3 region: CASKQGPGGANYGYTF. For the CDR3, the DNA is TGTGCCAGCAAACAGGGGCCGGGTGGCGCGAACTATGGCTACACCTTC.

CDR3 amino acids: CASSKLAGGPYEQYF. The CDR3 nucleotides read TGTGCCAGCAGCAAACTAGCGGGGGGACCCTACGAGCAGTACTTC. The V gene is TRBV9, the J gene TRBJ2-7; 12 bases fit TRBD2. V lost 4 bases, J lost 2 bases, and 4 bases stayed unmatched. The CDR3 runs to 15 residues. Germline lookup yields CDR1 SGDLS and CDR2 YYNGEE.

The J gene is TRBJ2-1, the V gene TRBV5-4; possibly TRBD1 for D (7 bases). The V end was cut by 1 base, the J end by 3 bases, with 17 bases between. CDR3 length equals 17 residues. The germline V gene encodes CDR1 SGHNT and CDR2 YYREEE (reference sequence). CDR3 bases: TGTGCCAGCAGCTTGAGGGGGCTGGACTATGTCTACAATGAGCAGTTCTTC. It codes for CASSLRGLDYVYNEQFF.

The rearrangement links TRBV5-1 to TRBJ2-7; D gene unclear. Trimming removed 0 bases at V and 0 bases at J, with 10 bases between. Per germline, CDR1 SGHRS and CDR2 YFSETQ. The CDR3 spans 15 residues. DNA of the CDR3: TGCGCCAGCAGCTTGGCCCAGGAAGCCTCCTACGAGCAGTACTTC. Amino acids: CASSLAQEASYEQYF.

The rearrangement links TRBV5-1 to TRBJ2-5, with 9 bases that match TRBD1. CDR1 is SGHRS and CDR2 is YFSETQ in the germline V gene. V trimming: 5 bases; J trimming: 5 bases; junction bases outside the gene matches: 10. The CDR3 runs to 15 residues. CDR3 amino acids: CASSLRTGVSETQYF. In DNA form, the CDR3 reads TGCGCCAGCAGTTTACGGACAGGGGTTTCGGAGACCCAGTACTTC. Full variable domain (rest looked up from reference TRBV5-1 and TRBJ2-5): KAGVTQTPRYLIKTRGQQVTLSCSPISGHRSVSWYQQTPGQGLQFLFEYFSETQRNKGNFPGRFSGRQFSNSRSEMNVSTLELGDSALYLCASSLRTGVSETQYFGPGTRLLVL.

V is TRBV4-1 and J is TRBJ2-3; 7 bases are shared with TRBD2. The CDR3 runs to 14 residues. V lost 1 base, J lost 12 bases, and 10 bases stayed unmatched. The germline V gene encodes CDR1 MGHRA and CDR2 YSYEKL. DNA for the CDR3: TGCGCCAGCAGCCAAGCCTCGGGACTATTAGGACAGTATTTT. Protein product: CASSQASGLLGQYF.

This CDR3 reads CASGQGPQGPQHF. The CDR3 DNA reads as TGTGCCAGTGGACAGGGGCCCCAAGGGCCCCAGCATTTT. The chain couples TRBV5-6 to TRBJ1-5; 9 positions match TRBD1. Germline-derived CDR1 and CDR2 are SGHDT and YYEEEE. CDR3 length: 13 residues. V lost 8 bases, J lost 9 bases, and 9 bases stayed unmatched.

V is TRBV2 and J is TRBJ1-6; D unclear. CDR3 length: 17 amino acids. CDR1 is SNHLY, CDR2 FYNNEI, per germline. V lost 0 bases and J 7 bases, leaving 16 bases between the germline ends. The CDR3 region is CASSEALVAFQNSPLHF. The CDR3 DNA sequence: TGTGCCAGCAGTGAAGCGCTTGTGGCCTTCCAGAATTCACCCCTCCACTTT.

The chain links TRBV5-1 to TRBJ1-1, with D maybe TRBD1 (6 bases). This CDR3 region has 13 residues. Germline CDR1 reads SGHRS; CDR2 reads YFSETQ. V lost 7 bases, J lost 3 bases, and 13 bases lay in between. CDR3: CASGPRGDTEAFF. The CDR3 DNA reads as TGCGCCAGCGGCCCCAGGGGCGACACTGAAGCTTTCTTT.

The chain links TRBV4-1 to TRBJ1-2; TRBD1 is a possible D gene (5 bases). Germline loops: CDR1 MGHRA, CDR2 YSYEKL. Between the trimmed V and J ends, which lost 0 bases and 5 bases, there was a span of 13 bases. The CDR3 extends over 15 amino acids. This CDR3 is CASSQDRAPGYGYTF. The DNA of the CDR3 is TGCGCCAGCAGCCAAGACCGGGCGCCAGGGTATGGCTACACCTTC.

The chain combines TRBV27 with TRBJ1-2; TRBD1 agrees at 9 bases. This CDR3 contains 15 residues. Germline CDR1 is MNHEY and CDR2 is SMNVEV (reference sequence). Trimming cost V 6 bases and J 7 bases; bases outside gene matches: 12. The DNA of the CDR3 is TGTGCCAGCAGCGCCACCGGGACAGGGATCACTGGCTACACCTTC. Its translation is CASSATGTGITGYTF.

The CDR3 bases are TGTGCTAGTGGTTTGGGCCGGACAGGGGGCTCGGTGAACTCACCCCTCCACTTT. It specifies CASGLGRTGGSVNSPLHF. The chain carries TRBV12-5 and TRBJ1-6, with 11 bases identical to TRBD1. Germline trimming cut 1 base from V and 10 bases from J; bases unmatched to any gene: 12. Germline assignment: CDR1 LGHNT and CDR2 FRNRAP. This CDR3 spans 18 amino acids.

This clone was observed a single time. The CDR3 loop reads CASSFPRGDRGTYTDTQYF. The DNA for the CDR3 is TGTGCCAGCAGCTTCCCCCGGGGGGACAGGGGGACCTACACAGATACGCAGTATTTT. The rearrangement uses TRBV7-8 and TRBJ2-3; 11 positions agree with TRBD1. With 3 bases clipped from V and 2 bases from J, the junction kept 13 bases outside the gene matches. The CDR3 totals 19 residues. CDR1 SGHVS and CDR2 FQNEAQ come from the germline V gene.

This clone was counted a single time. The chain carries TRBV7-9 and TRBJ1-3; 8 nucleotides align to TRBD1. Trimming removed 5 bases from V and 0 bases from J; junction bases left unmatched: 9. The CDR3 runs to 17 residues. Germline lookup yields CDR1 SEHNR and CDR2 FQNEAQ (reference sequence). The CDR3 DNA reads as TGTGCCAGCAGCCCCCCCCCGACAGGGGTCTCTGGAAACACCATATATTTT. Its translation is CASSPPPTGVSGNTIYF.

The chain is built from TRBV7-9 and TRBJ2-7; possible D gene TRBD1, 6 bases. This CDR3 has 14 amino acids. The V gene lost 2 bases and the J gene lost 6 bases, with 14 bases spanning the gap. Per the germline V gene, CDR1 is SEHNR and CDR2 is FQNEAQ (reference sequence). CDR3 DNA sequence: TGTGCCAGCAGCTTACAAGCGCAACAGGGCGAGCAGTACTTC. This gives the protein CASSLQAQQGEQYF.